The 15 T cell receptor beta chains in this list originate from one sample, sequenced in a study of blood T cell repertoires in COVID-19. The repertoire was sequenced with immunoSEQ multiplex PCR; TCRdb's copy has only in-frame clones and lacks some. The table lists about 300,000 clones, roughly 80% of them singletons, with over 1.1% in the top ten. Sequenced sample: peripheral blood. These receptors came from a human donor with COVID-19, enrolled during active disease. The donor label of this sample is uncertain.

The V and J genes are TRBV2 and TRBJ1-1, with D hard to call. V was trimmed by 7 bases and J by 4 bases, leaving 7 bases between them. CDR3 length: 11 amino acids. Germline V gene data show CDR1 as SNHLY and CDR2 as FYNNEI. The CDR3 sequence is CASKESTEAFF. The DNA of the CDR3 is TGTGCCAGCAAGGAGTCCACTGAAGCTTTCTTT.

The chain uses TRBV11-3 and TRBJ2-2, with 9 positions matching TRBD1. The V and J ends lost 5 bases and 1 base, in that order; junction bases with no gene match: 2. This CDR3 contains 15 residues. The germline CDR1 and CDR2 sequences are SGHNT and YENEEA. The CDR3 loop reads CASSPGQGNTGELFF. DNA of the CDR3: TGTGCCAGCAGCCCGGGACAGGGGAACACCGGGGAGCTGTTTTTT.

The chain carries TRBV4-1 and TRBJ1-2; D unresolved. Trimming took off 0 bases at V and 7 bases at J, with 9 bases between the two ends. CDR1 and CDR2 from the germline V gene are MGHRA and YSYEKL. This CDR3 has 13 residues. The chain's CDR3 is CASSQEPGVGYTF. The CDR3 nucleotides read TGCGCCAGCAGCCAAGAGCCCGGGGTTGGCTACACCTTC.

The chain combines TRBV9 with TRBJ1-4; D is undetermined. V lost 0 bases and J lost 7, with 13 bases in between. CDR1 and CDR2 from the germline V gene are SGDLS and YYNGEE. This CDR3 region has 15 residues. CDR3 loop: CASSVGTAASEKLFF. CDR3 sequence (DNA): TGTGCCAGCAGCGTAGGTACAGCCGCCAGTGAAAAACTGTTTTTT.

J is TRBJ2-2 and V is TRBV5-6, with 8 nucleotides matching TRBD2. Germline loops: CDR1 SGHDT, CDR2 YYEEEE. This CDR3 has 16 amino acids. V was pared by 9 bases and J by 1 base, with 11 bases of the junction left unmatched. In DNA, the CDR3 is TGTGCCACTGGAAAGGCGACTAGCGAGAACACCGGGGAGCTGTTTTTT. This gives the protein CATGKATSENTGELFF.

Only one count was recorded for this clone. The J gene is TRBJ1-3, the V gene TRBV10-3; D remains ambiguous. There are 13 residues in the CDR3. V was clipped by 10 bases and J by 4 bases, with 14 bases between them. From germline, CDR1 is ENHRY and CDR2 SYGVKD. The DNA of the CDR3 is TGTGCCACCACACAGTGGCCCGGAAACACCATATATTTT. Encoded protein: CATTQWPGNTIYF.

This chain connects TRBV10-3 to TRBJ2-5; the match to TRBD1 covers 9 bases. Germline V gene data show CDR1 as ENHRY and CDR2 as SYGVKD. The CDR3 has 14 amino acids. V shed 2 bases, J shed 3 bases, and the junction held 1 base outside the gene matches. The CDR3: CAISEDRGEETQYF. CDR3 DNA: TGTGCCATCAGTGAGGACAGGGGGGAAGAGACCCAGTACTTC.

This clone has more than one count but fewer than ten. The J gene is TRBJ1-5, the V gene TRBV10-3; 9 nucleotides align to TRBD1. This CDR3 has 15 amino acids. The ends lost 6 bases at V and 0 bases at J; junction bases unmatched: 3. Germline V lookup: CDR1 ENHRY, CDR2 SYGVKD. The CDR3, as DNA: TGTGCCATCAGCGGGACAGGGTATAGCAATCAGCCCCAGCATTTT. It yields the protein CAISGTGYSNQPQHF.

V and J are TRBV5-4 and TRBJ2-1; D perhaps matches TRBD1 (6 bases). This CDR3 has 15 residues. V lost 0 bases and J lost 9, with 16 bases in between. Germline V gene lookup returns CDR1 SGHNT and CDR2 YYREEE (reference sequence). CDR3 nucleotides: TGTGCCAGCAGCTTGGGCAGTCCAAGGGGGAGTGAGCAGTTCTTC. This gives the protein CASSLGSPRGSEQFF.

V and J are TRBV28 and TRBJ1-5, with D maybe TRBD1 (5 bases). The CDR3 runs to 15 residues. Germline CDR1 and CDR2: MDHEN and SYDVKM. The V gene lost 5 bases and the J gene lost 0 bases, with 11 bases spanning the gap. CDR3 DNA: TGTGCCAGCAGTCATCACAGGAATAGCAATCAGCCCCAGCATTTT. Protein sequence: CASSHHRNSNQPQHF.

The rearrangement joins TRBV6-6 to TRBJ2-1, with 9 positions matching TRBD1. The CDR3 sequence is 15 residues long. Trimming at V came to 2 bases and at J to 9 bases, leaving 8 bases not matched to a gene. Germline-derived CDR1 and CDR2 are MNHNY and SVGAGI (reference sequence). The CDR3 DNA reads as TGTGCCAGCAGTTACGGGGGGACAGGGTTTGGTGAGCAGTTCTTC. This sequence encodes CASSYGGTGFGEQFF.

This clone has more than one count but fewer than ten. The V and J genes are TRBV7-9 and TRBJ2-7, with 7 positions matching TRBD2. The CDR3 loop spans 15 amino acids. V was pared by 1 base and J by 4 bases, with 7 bases of the junction left unmatched. CDR1 is SEHNR, CDR2 FQNEAQ, per germline (reference sequence). The CDR3 region has the DNA TGTGCCAGCAGCTTAGTCGCGGGAGAAGGGTACGAGCAGTACTTC. Its translation is CASSLVAGEGYEQYF.

The chain joins TRBV30 to TRBJ2-5; 8 bases map to TRBD2. Germline lookup yields CDR1 GTSNPN and CDR2 SVGIG (reference sequence). J lost 7 bases, V lost 2 bases, and 9 bases had no gene match. This CDR3 region has 14 residues. The CDR3 DNA is TGTGCCTGGAGTAGGGGGACTAGAGAGGGGACCCAGTACTTC. Translation gives CAWSRGTREGTQYF.

This clone was observed a single time. This chain joins TRBV29-1 and TRBJ2-1; TRBD2 agrees at 11 bases. In germline, CDR1 is SQVTM, CDR2 ANQGSEA. Trimming took 4 bases from V and 7 from J; bases not matched to a gene: 24. This CDR3 comprises 20 residues. CDR3 sequence reads: CSVGGTTVGGGTSGQNEQFF. CDR3 nucleotide sequence: TGCAGCGTTGGGGGGACCACAGTAGGAGGAGGGACTAGCGGACAAAATGAGCAGTTCTTC.

This rearrangement joins TRBV4-1 to TRBJ2-1, with D hard to call. Germline CDR1 is MGHRA and CDR2 is YSYEKL. The V gene lost 0 bases and the J gene lost 6 bases, with 6 bases spanning the gap. The CDR3 sequence is 13 residues long. CDR3 sequence: CASSQDPSNEQFF. In DNA form, the CDR3 reads TGCGCCAGCAGCCAAGATCCCTCCAATGAGCAGTTCTTC.